This TCR beta chain was identified during a study of T cells in Graves' hyperthyroidism and ophthalmopathy. A Clinical Activity Score of at least 3, a NOSPECS grade of at least 4 and a duration under 3 months were recorded in the ophthalmopathy patients. The study left out patients who had uncontrolled infection, other autoimmune disease, pregnancy or lactation. The diagnoses drew upon clinical symptoms, serum thyroxine and TRAb, thyroid ultrasound and orbital computed tomography. Study-wide results and caveats: In blood, most of the thyroid clonotypes expanded above 0.001 were also present.

Germline V gene lookup returns CDR1 MNHEY and CDR2 SVGAGI. V dropped 7 bases and J dropped 4 bases, with 4 bases sitting between them. The CDR3 sequence is 11 residues long. This clonotype was counted many times. The antigen is unknown. Using RNA transcripts as the source, TCR beta CDR3 regions were amplified. First-round RT-PCR targeting the TCR CDR3 was performed with the HTBI primer set. TCRdb re-called the multiplex PCR reads with MiXCR, one entry per CDR3 protein. Here the sample spans 350,000 or so distinct CDR3 sequences, about a sixth being singletons. The TCR originated in a middle-aged woman with Graves' ophthalmopathy. The genes are TRBV6-5 and TRBJ2-2; D is unresolved. Specimen: blood. CDR3 sequence reads: CASTTTGELFF. The DNA for the CDR3 is TGTGCCAGCACTACCACCGGGGAGCTGTTTTTT.